This paragraph covers one T cell receptor (beta chain) sequence. Its specificity is unknown. The record originates from a study of CD8 T cells in ankylosing spondylitis. The study, taken as a whole, reports: Characteristic, it appeared, of ankylosing spondylitis blood was a TCR beta motif of eight highly homologous variants. The clones that were linked to disease were reported to be significantly enriched in matched synovial fluid samples from ankylosing spondylitis patients.

A single record per CDR3 protein comes from TCRdb applying MiXCR to the 5' RACE reads. The sample records 150,000 to 200,000 distinct CDR3 sequences, 15% to 20% being singletons. The CDR3 length is 13 residues. V gave up 3 bases and J gave up 3 bases; unmatched junction bases: 3. From germline, CDR1 is DFQATT and CDR2 SNEGSKA (reference sequence). The material sequenced was blood, either unsorted or a sorted T cell fraction (not recorded which). This clonotype was obtained from a male donor with ankylosing spondylitis or in good health (not recorded which). The chain recombines TRBV20-1 with TRBJ1-1; the match to TRBD1 covers 8 bases. CDR3 region: CSASRTGHTEAFF. The CDR3 nucleotides are TGCAGTGCTAGTAGGACAGGGCACACTGAAGCTTTCTTT.